The rows below give T cell receptor beta chains drawn from one sample of a study of beta chain features in type 1 diabetes. The assay was immunoSEQ multiplex PCR, and TCRdb's table has in-frame clones only and misses some. The table lists hundreds of thousands of clones, around 12% of them singletons. The sample comprised naive CD4+ T cells from blood. Receptors were obtained from a man between 18 and 29 years old in good health. Each CDR3 is given without its conserved first and last residue. The order of the fields is V gene, D gene, CDR3 protein. A D gene is named only where the DNA matches it firmly.

v_call: TRBV5-1; d_call: TRBD1; cdr3_aa: ASSLLQGDQPQH
v_call: TRBV9; d_call: TRBD1; cdr3_aa: ASSSGQGNTGELF
v_call: TRBV27; d_call: .; cdr3_aa: ASSLEGSTEAF
v_call: TRBV28; d_call: .; cdr3_aa: ASSPPWPGEETQY
v_call: TRBV7-2; d_call: TRBD1; cdr3_aa: ASSLRQGWAKNIQY
v_call: TRBV7-2; d_call: .; cdr3_aa: ATMGRITDTQY
v_call: TRBV28; d_call: .; cdr3_aa: ATRGGSPYEQY
v_call: TRBV19; d_call: .; cdr3_aa: ASSIAGAVQETQY
v_call: TRBV4-2; d_call: TRBD1; cdr3_aa: ASSQPGQGANYGYT
v_call: TRBV4-2; d_call: .; cdr3_aa: ASSFRSSPLH
v_call: TRBV29-1; d_call: TRBD1; cdr3_aa: SVGRTGGSYEQY
v_call: TRBV5-1; d_call: .; cdr3_aa: ASSPDMSYYGYT
v_call: TRBV30; d_call: TRBD2; cdr3_aa: AWSALAVQETQY
v_call: TRBV18; d_call: TRBD2; cdr3_aa: ASSPSGGAYEQY
v_call: TRBV10-3; d_call: TRBD1; cdr3_aa: AISAGQETEAF
v_call: TRBV27; d_call: TRBD2; cdr3_aa: ASRQPRTSGGIKQY
v_call: TRBV9; d_call: TRBD2; cdr3_aa: ASSVVGGGLETQY
v_call: TRBV9; d_call: TRBD1; cdr3_aa: ASNKDRGDGYT
v_call: TRBV27; d_call: TRBD1; cdr3_aa: ASSRPPGTGQETQY
v_call: TRBV6-6; d_call: TRBD1; cdr3_aa: ASSRDRSIPYEQY
v_call: TRBV7-2; d_call: TRBD2; cdr3_aa: ASRRLRGGTDTQY
v_call: TRBV5-1; d_call: TRBD2; cdr3_aa: ASSLEPSGGAVDIQY
v_call: TRBV5-1; d_call: .; cdr3_aa: ASSQGVSTGELF
v_call: TRBV5-5; d_call: TRBD2; cdr3_aa: ASSLTSGGSWETQY
v_call: TRBV6-1; d_call: .; cdr3_aa: ASQTASYEQY
v_call: TRBV4-3; d_call: .; cdr3_aa: ASSPRGVGGYT
v_call: TRBV7-9; d_call: TRBD1; cdr3_aa: ASSQTGAEKLF
v_call: TRBV13; d_call: TRBD1; cdr3_aa: ASSLGRQGYEQY
v_call: TRBV5-1; d_call: TRBD2; cdr3_aa: ANILAGGSYEQY